The next 21 T cell receptor beta chains were all read from a single sample in a study of long-term antiretroviral therapy in people with HIV. Run at survey level, the immunoSEQ assay was version v3.0. Clones were sequenced by immunoSEQ multiplex PCR, and TCRdb holds only the in-frame ones, with some missing. In the table there are over 30,000 clones, 60% to 85% of which are singletons. Sequencing used unsorted PBMCs, obtained 2 years after starting antiretroviral therapy. These receptors were obtained from a woman aged 50 to 60 with HIV.

This chain uses TRBV18 with TRBJ2-3; 8 bases are a match to TRBD1. The CDR3 spans 15 residues. Per the germline V gene, CDR1 is KGHSH and CDR2 is LQKENI. The J segment lost 4 bases and the V segment lost 7 bases, leaving 10 bases of the junction unmatched. Here the CDR3 reads CASFTGGMQADTQYF. The CDR3 DNA follows: TGTGCCAGCTTCACAGGGGGAATGCAAGCAGATACGCAGTATTTT.

The chain combines TRBV7-6 with TRBJ2-7; the match to TRBD1 covers 9 bases. V lost 3 bases, J lost 4 bases, and 10 bases stayed unmatched. Germline CDR1 and CDR2: SGHVS and FNYEAQ. This CDR3 has 16 residues. CDR3 loop: CASSFGTGPSPYEQYF. The CDR3 DNA reads TGTGCCAGCAGCTTTGGGACAGGGCCCTCACCTTACGAGCAGTACTTC.

The rearrangement links TRBV5-1 to TRBJ2-1, with 9 bases aligning to TRBD2. This CDR3 is built from 16 residues. V shed 1 base and J 10 bases; nucleotides not matched to a gene: 12. Germline CDR1 and CDR2: SGHRS and YFSETQ. The CDR3 protein is CASSLPVAGGPGEQFF. The CDR3 DNA follows: TGCGCCAGCAGCTTGCCTGTTGCGGGGGGGCCGGGGGAGCAGTTCTTC.

The chain is built from TRBV5-1 and TRBJ1-1; D is ambiguous. The CDR3 totals 13 residues. V lost 2 bases and J lost 10, with 15 bases in between. The germline gives CDR1 SGHRS, CDR2 YFSETQ. In DNA form, the CDR3 reads TGCGCCAGCAGCTTCGACCTCGACCGGGGAGCTTTCTTT. Translating gives CASSFDLDRGAFF.

The chain carries TRBV2 and TRBJ2-7; a possible D gene is TRBD1 (6 bases). Germline CDR1 is SNHLY and CDR2 is FYNNEI. The CDR3 covers 13 residues. CDR3 sequence (DNA): TGTGCCAGCAGGGAAGGACAGTTCTACGAGCAGTACGTC. Translation gives CASREGQFYEQYV.

The chain uses TRBV6-5 and TRBJ1-3; D remains unclear. The CDR3 is made up of 15 amino acids. The germline CDR1 and CDR2 sequences are MNHEY and SVGAGI. V lost 5 bases and J 1 base, leaving 12 bases between the germline ends. CDR3 DNA sequence: TGTGCCAGCAGTCCTTTCGCGGGGTCTGGAAACACCATATATTTT. It codes for CASSPFAGSGNTIYF.

This chain connects TRBV5-1 to TRBJ2-5; D may be TRBD2 (5 bases). With 1 base removed from V and 4 bases from J, the gap between germline ends came to 11 bases. The CDR3 is made up of 14 amino acids. Germline V gene lookup returns CDR1 SGHRS and CDR2 YFSETQ. The CDR3 spells CASSLRVGRETQYF. In nucleotides, the CDR3 is TGCGCCAGCAGCTTGAGGGTAGGGAGAGAGACCCAGTACTTC.

The chain joins TRBV2 to TRBJ1-1; D perhaps matches TRBD1 (6 bases). V lost 10 bases and J 5 bases, leaving 20 bases between the germline ends. The CDR3 contains 14 residues. Germline V CDR1 and CDR2: SNHLY, FYNNEI. The CDR3 loop reads CAIPEGGLGTEAFF. CDR3 DNA sequence: TGTGCCATCCCCGAAGGGGGTTTGGGGACTGAAGCTTTCTTT.

V usage is TRBV11-3 and J usage is TRBJ1-1; a possible D gene is TRBD1 (5 bases). Germline-derived CDR1 and CDR2 are SGHNT and YENEEA. The CDR3 contains 13 residues. Trimming pared 7 bases from V and 5 bases from J, leaving 14 bases between. In DNA, the CDR3 is TGTGCCAGCATCAACCGAGGGGAGACTGAAGCTTTCTTT. Translation gives CASINRGETEAFF. The full variable domain, completed using reference TRBV11-3 and TRBJ1-1, is EAGVVQSPRYKIIEKKQPVAFWCNPISGHNTLYWYLQNLGQGPELLIRYENEEAVDDSQLPKDRFSAERLKGVDSTLKIQPAELGDSAVYLCASINRGETEAFFGQGTRLTVV.

The V and J genes are TRBV7-9 and TRBJ2-2; tentatively, D is TRBD2 (5 bases). The CDR3 loop spans 13 amino acids. V was pared by 8 bases and J by 8 bases, with 15 bases between. Germline lookup yields CDR1 SEHNR and CDR2 FQNEAQ (reference sequence). The CDR3 protein is CASDRARTGELFF. The CDR3 region has the DNA TGTGCCAGCGATAGGGCTAGGACTGGGGAGCTGTTTTTT.

The chain joins TRBV9 to TRBJ2-7, with 10 bases identical to TRBD2. The CDR3 has 14 residues. The V gene end was trimmed by 1 base and the J gene end by 4 bases; junction bases not matched to a gene: 2. The germline gives CDR1 SGDLS, CDR2 YYNGEE. The CDR3 coding sequence is TGTGCCAGCAGCGTAACTAGCGGGGATTACGAGCAGTACTTC. Translating gives CASSVTSGDYEQYF.

The chain uses TRBV30 and TRBJ1-6, with a tentative D call TRBD1 (5 bases). From germline, CDR1 is GTSNPN and CDR2 SVGIG (reference sequence). V lost 0 bases and J lost 5, with 5 bases in between. The CDR3 contains 13 residues. The CDR3 loop reads CAWSVQDNSPLHF. CDR3 bases: TGTGCCTGGAGTGTACAGGATAATTCACCCCTCCACTTT.

This clone showed up just a few times. The rearrangement joins TRBV7-9 to TRBJ2-7; D possibly matches TRBD1 or TRBD2 (5 bases each). The CDR3 has 16 residues. Germline V gene data show CDR1 as SEHNR and CDR2 as FQNEAQ (reference sequence). Trimming took 5 bases from V and 2 from J, leaving 19 bases between them. DNA of the CDR3: TGTGCCAGCAGCCCCCCTGGGGCCTTCGGGGCCTACGAGCAGTACGTC. It specifies CASSPPGAFGAYEQYV.

This chain connects TRBV21-1 to TRBJ2-6. TRBV21-1 is recorded as a pseudogene. The CDR3 has 19 amino acids. The CDR3 sequence: CASRSKGILRESGANVLTF. The CDR3 coding sequence is TGTGCCAGCAGATCCAAAGGGATACTAAGGGAATCTGGGGCCAACGTCCTGACTTTC.

J is TRBJ1-5 and V is TRBV5-6, with TRBD1 identical over 7 bases. The CDR3 runs to 16 residues. Per the germline V gene, CDR1 is SGHDT and CDR2 is YYEEEE. The junction had 7 bases not matched to a gene; V was cut back by 4 bases and J by 0 bases. As DNA, the CDR3 is TGTGCCAGCAGCCCCGGGACAGCTTATAGCAATCAGCCCCAGCATTTT. This sequence encodes CASSPGTAYSNQPQHF.

The V and J genes are TRBV5-4 and TRBJ2-7, with 10 bases aligning to TRBD1. V lost 0 bases to trimming and J lost 5 bases; unmatched junction nucleotides: 5. Germline V lookup: CDR1 SGHNT, CDR2 YYREEE (reference sequence). CDR3 size: 15 residues. CDR3: CASSLGWGQGNEQYF. In DNA form, the CDR3 reads TGTGCCAGCAGCTTGGGGTGGGGACAGGGGAACGAGCAGTACTTC.

The V call is TRBV7-2, the J call TRBJ1-1; D gene uncertain. Germline V lookup: CDR1 SGHTA, CDR2 FQGNSA. The CDR3 spans 15 residues. V lost 1 base, J lost 0 bases, and 9 bases lay in between. In DNA form, the CDR3 reads TGTGCCAGCAGCTTAGAAGGAGGTATGAACACTGAAGCTTTCTTT. Translation: CASSLEGGMNTEAFF.

V and J are TRBV7-8 and TRBJ2-2, with no clear D. V gave up 0 bases and J gave up 2 bases, with 13 bases separating them. Per germline, CDR1 SGHVS and CDR2 FQNEAQ. The CDR3 spans 17 residues. CDR3 sequence (DNA): TGTGCCAGCAGCTTAGCGCAATTTGGCGAAAACACCGGGGAGCTGTTTTTT. This encodes CASSLAQFGENTGELFF.

This sequence joins TRBV11-2 and TRBJ2-5, with TRBD2 matching over 13 bases. The CDR3 loop spans 16 amino acids. The germline gives CDR1 SGHAT, CDR2 FQNNGV. Trimming took 6 bases from V and 5 from J; bases not matched to a gene: 9. The CDR3, as DNA: TGTGCCAGCAGAGGACTAGCGGGGGCTTCGGGGGAGACCCAGTACTTC. Translating gives CASRGLAGASGETQYF.

J is TRBJ1-1 and V is TRBV7-9, with 10 positions matching TRBD1. The V and J ends lost 5 bases and 1 base, in that order; junction bases with no gene match: 7. From germline, CDR1 is SEHNR and CDR2 FQNEAQ (reference sequence). The CDR3 has 16 residues. The CDR3 spells CASSPTGGAKNTEAFF. Written as DNA, the CDR3 is TGTGCCAGCAGCCCGACAGGGGGCGCAAAGAACACTGAAGCTTTCTTT.

The genes are TRBV5-1 and TRBJ1-1; D may be TRBD1 (6 bases). CDR1 is SGHRS and CDR2 is YFSETQ in the germline V gene. The CDR3 consists of 14 residues. The V gene lost 7 bases and the J gene lost 2 bases, with 15 bases spanning the gap. This CDR3 is CASGLAGTNTEAFF. The CDR3 coding sequence is TGCGCCAGCGGTCTCGCAGGGACAAACACTGAAGCTTTCTTT.